This T cell receptor beta chain stems from a study of control samples from healthy donors and cancer patients. The germline V and J ends were trimmed by 0 bases and 4 bases, with 14 bases remaining between them. The CDR3 length is 16 residues. From germline, CDR1 is MNHNS and CDR2 SASEGT. Assay: immunoSEQ multiplex PCR; the TCRdb copy retains only in-frame clones and omits some. Among some 130,000 clones listed, roughly 92% were seen once. The receptor's source is a man between 18 and 29 years old in good health. Sample: blood. This sequence joins TRBV6-1 and TRBJ2-3; D unclear. This chain's CDR3 is CASSEAGRLPPDTQYF. The DNA of the CDR3 is TGTGCCAGCAGTGAAGCGGGTCGGCTCCCGCCAGATACGCAGTATTTT.